The TCR beta chain described here comes from a study of blood T cell repertoires in COVID-19. The wider study: COVID-19 samples from acute and convalescent phases originated in the United States, Italy and Spain.

This table comes from immunoSEQ multiplex PCR, and its TCRdb copy is limited to in-frame clones, with some not included. In the table there are some 360,000 clones, approximately 89% of which are singletons. The CDR3 extends over 11 amino acids. The V and J ends lost 8 bases and 4 bases respectively, with 8 bases between them. CDR1 and CDR2 (germline): MNHNY, SVGAGI (reference sequence). The chain couples TRBV6-6 to TRBJ1-2; perhaps TRBD1 as D (6 bases). The TCR originated in a woman aged 55-70 years with COVID-19, enrolled during active disease. Sequenced: peripheral blood. CDR3 region: CASLQGYGYTF. The DNA of the CDR3 is TGTGCCAGCCTACAGGGCTATGGCTACACCTTC.